This T cell receptor (beta chain) was observed in a study of OX40 agonist ivuxolimab in advanced cancers. For the study at large: Eligibility rules accepted prior anti-PD-1, anti-PD-L1 or anti-CTLA-4 therapy, and around 38% had some.

The CDR3 spans 14 residues. Between the trimmed V and J ends, which lost 7 bases and 0 bases, there was a span of 11 bases. Germline loops: CDR1 MDHEN, CDR2 SYDVKM. This table comes from immunoSEQ multiplex PCR, and its TCRdb copy is limited to in-frame clones, with some not included. The table records approximately 76,000 clones, about nine tenths of them present only once. As for this clone: What it binds is not known.

Points from the study as a whole: Low clonal expansion, among the lowest seen, marked partial responders at 0.1-3.0 mg/kg. Expanded clones tended on average to be more numerous among CD8+ T cells than CD4+.

The sequenced sample was CD4+ or CD8+ T cells sorted from blood, obtained in a trial of the OX40 agonist ivuxolimab. The chain has TRBV28 and TRBJ2-3; possible D gene TRBD2, 6 bases. The sequence derives from an adult with an advanced solid tumor such as melanoma, head and neck, liver or kidney cancer. The CDR3 DNA sequence: TGTGCCAGCAAGGCTGGGACTAGCACAGATACGCAGTATTTT. Its translation: CASKAGTSTDTQYF.